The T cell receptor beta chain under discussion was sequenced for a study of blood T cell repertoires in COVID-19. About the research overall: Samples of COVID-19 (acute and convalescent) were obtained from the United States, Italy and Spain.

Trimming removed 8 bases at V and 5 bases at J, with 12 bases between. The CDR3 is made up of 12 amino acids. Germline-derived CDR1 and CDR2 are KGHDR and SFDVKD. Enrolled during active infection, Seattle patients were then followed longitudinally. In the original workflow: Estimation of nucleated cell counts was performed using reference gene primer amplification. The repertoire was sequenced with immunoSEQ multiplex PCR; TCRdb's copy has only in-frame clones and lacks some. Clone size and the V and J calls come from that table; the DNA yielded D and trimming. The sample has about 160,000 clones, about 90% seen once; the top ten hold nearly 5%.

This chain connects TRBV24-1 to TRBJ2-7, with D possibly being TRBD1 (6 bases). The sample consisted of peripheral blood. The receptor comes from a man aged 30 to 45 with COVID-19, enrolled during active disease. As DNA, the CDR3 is TGTGCCACCACATCAACAGGGAACGAGCAGTACTTC. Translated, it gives CATTSTGNEQYF.